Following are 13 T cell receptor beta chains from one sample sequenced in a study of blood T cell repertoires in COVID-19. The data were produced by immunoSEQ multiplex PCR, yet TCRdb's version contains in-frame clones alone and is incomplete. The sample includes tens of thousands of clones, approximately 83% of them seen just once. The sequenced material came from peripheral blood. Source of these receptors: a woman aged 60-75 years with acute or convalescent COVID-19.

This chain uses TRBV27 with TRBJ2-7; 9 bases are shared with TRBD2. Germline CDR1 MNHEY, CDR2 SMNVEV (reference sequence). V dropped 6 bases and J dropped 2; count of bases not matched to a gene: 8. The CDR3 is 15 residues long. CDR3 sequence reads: CASRALTSGPYEQYF. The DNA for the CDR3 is TGTGCCAGCAGGGCTCTGACTAGCGGTCCCTACGAGCAGTACTTC.

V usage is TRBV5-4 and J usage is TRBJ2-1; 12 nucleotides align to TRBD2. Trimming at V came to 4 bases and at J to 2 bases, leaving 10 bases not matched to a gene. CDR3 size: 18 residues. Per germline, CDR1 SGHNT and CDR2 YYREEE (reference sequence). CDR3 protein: CASSRGSSGGAAYNEQFF. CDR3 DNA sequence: TGTGCCAGCAGCCGTGGGTCTAGCGGGGGGGCGGCCTACAATGAGCAGTTCTTC.

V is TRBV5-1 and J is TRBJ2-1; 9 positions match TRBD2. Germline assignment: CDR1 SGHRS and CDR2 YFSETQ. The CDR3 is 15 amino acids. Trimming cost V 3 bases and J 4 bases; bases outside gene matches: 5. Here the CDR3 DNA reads TGCGCCAGCAGCTCGGGACTAGCAGGGTACAATGAGCAGTTCTTC. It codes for CASSSGLAGYNEQFF.

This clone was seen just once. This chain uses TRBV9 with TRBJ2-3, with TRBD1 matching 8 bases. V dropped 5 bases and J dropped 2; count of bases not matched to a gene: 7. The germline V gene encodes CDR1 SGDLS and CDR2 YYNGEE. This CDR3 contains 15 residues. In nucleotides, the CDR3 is TGTGCCAGCAGAGAGGGACAGGCGGACACAGATACGCAGTATTTT. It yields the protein CASREGQADTDTQYF.

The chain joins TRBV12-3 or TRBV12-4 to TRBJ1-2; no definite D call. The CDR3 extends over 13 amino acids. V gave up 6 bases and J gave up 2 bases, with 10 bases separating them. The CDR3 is CASSKHRNYGYTF. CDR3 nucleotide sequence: TGTGCCAGCAGCAAACACAGAAACTATGGCTACACCTTC.

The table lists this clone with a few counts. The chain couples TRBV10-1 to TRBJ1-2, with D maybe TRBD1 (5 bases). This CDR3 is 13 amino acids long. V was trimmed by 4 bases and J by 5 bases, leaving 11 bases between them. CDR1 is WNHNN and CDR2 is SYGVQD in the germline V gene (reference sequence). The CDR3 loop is CASSARQTYGYTF. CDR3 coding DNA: TGCGCCAGCAGTGCCAGACAGACATATGGCTACACCTTC.

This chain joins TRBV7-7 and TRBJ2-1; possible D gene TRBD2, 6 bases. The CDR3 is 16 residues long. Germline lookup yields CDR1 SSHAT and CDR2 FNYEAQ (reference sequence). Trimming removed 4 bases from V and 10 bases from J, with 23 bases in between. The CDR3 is CASSWRERTSTWEQFF. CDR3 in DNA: TGTGCCAGCAGCTGGAGGGAGAGGACCTCGACCTGGGAGCAGTTCTTC.

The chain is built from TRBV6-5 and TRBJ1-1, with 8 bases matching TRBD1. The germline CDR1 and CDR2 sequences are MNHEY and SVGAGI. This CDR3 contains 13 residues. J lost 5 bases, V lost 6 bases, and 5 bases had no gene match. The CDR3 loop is CASRTGGGTEAFF. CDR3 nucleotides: TGTGCCAGCAGAACAGGGGGAGGAACTGAAGCTTTCTTT.

The CDR3 is CASSFYPQPQHF. CDR3 nucleotide sequence: TGTGCCAGCAGTTTTTATCCTCAGCCCCAGCATTTT. This sequence joins TRBV12-3 or TRBV12-4 and TRBJ1-5, with D hard to call. Trimming took off 3 bases at V and 6 bases at J, with 6 bases between the two ends. The CDR3 totals 12 residues.

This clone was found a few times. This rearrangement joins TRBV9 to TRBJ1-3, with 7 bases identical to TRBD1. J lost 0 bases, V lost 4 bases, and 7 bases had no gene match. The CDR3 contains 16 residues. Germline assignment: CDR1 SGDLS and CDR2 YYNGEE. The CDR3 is CASSNRQGSSGNTIYF. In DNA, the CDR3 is TGTGCCAGCAGCAATCGACAGGGTAGCTCTGGAAACACCATATATTTT. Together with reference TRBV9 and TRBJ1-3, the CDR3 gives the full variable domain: DSGVTQTPKHLITATGQRVTLRCSPRSGDLSVYWYQQSLDQGLQFLIQYYNGEERAKGNILERFSAQQFPDLHSELNLSSLELGDSALYFCASSNRQGSSGNTIYFGEGSWLTVV.

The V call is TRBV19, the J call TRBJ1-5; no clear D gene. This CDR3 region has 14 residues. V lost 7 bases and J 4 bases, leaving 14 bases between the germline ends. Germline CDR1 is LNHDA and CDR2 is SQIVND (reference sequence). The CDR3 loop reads CASTQTDGNQPQHF. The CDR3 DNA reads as TGTGCCAGTACCCAAACCGACGGGAATCAGCCCCAGCATTTT.

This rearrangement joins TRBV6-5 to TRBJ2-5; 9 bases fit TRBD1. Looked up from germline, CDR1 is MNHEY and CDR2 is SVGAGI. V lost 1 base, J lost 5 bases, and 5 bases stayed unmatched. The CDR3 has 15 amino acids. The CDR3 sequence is CASSYFGTGSETQYF. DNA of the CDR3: TGTGCCAGCAGTTACTTCGGGACAGGGTCGGAGACCCAGTACTTC.

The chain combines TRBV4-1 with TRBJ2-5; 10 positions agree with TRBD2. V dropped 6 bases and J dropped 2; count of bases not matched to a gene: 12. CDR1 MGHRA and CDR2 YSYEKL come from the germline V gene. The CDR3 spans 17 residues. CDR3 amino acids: CASRSGASGGEQETQYF. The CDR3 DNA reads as TGCGCCAGCAGAAGCGGGGCTAGCGGGGGCGAACAAGAGACCCAGTACTTC.